These 27 T cell receptor beta chains were all obtained from the same sample, sequenced in a study of technical replicates of blood from a handful of donors. Sequenced by immunoSEQ multiplex PCR; TCRdb stores in-frame clones only, minus some. Of 95,000 to 100,000 clones in the sample, under 96% were seen once. Sequencing input: T cells isolated from PBMCs. The receptors were sampled from a human donor in good health.

The V gene is TRBV13, the J gene TRBJ2-4; 10 bases line up with TRBD2. The CDR3 is 19 residues long. The junction had 11 bases not matched to a gene; V was cut back by 0 bases and J by 3 bases. Germline lookup yields CDR1 PRHDT and CDR2 FYEKMQ (reference sequence). CDR3 in DNA: TGTGCCAGCAGCTTAGGCTCTCTAGCGGGAGTCGGGAGCAAAAACATTCAGTACTTC. Protein sequence: CASSLGSLAGVGSKNIQYF. Full variable domain (outside the CDR3, taken from reference TRBV13 and TRBJ2-4): AAGVIQSPRHLIKEKRETATLKCYPIPRHDTVYWYQQGPGQDPQFLISFYEKMQSDKGSIPDRFSAQQFSDYHSELNMSSLELGDSALYFCASSLGSLAGVGSKNIQYFGAGTRLSVL.

This sequence joins TRBV2 and TRBJ2-7, with D tentatively TRBD1 (5 bases). The CDR3 is 14 residues long. With 4 bases removed from V and 6 bases from J, the gap between germline ends came to 16 bases. In germline, CDR1 is SNHLY, CDR2 FYNNEI. The CDR3 here is CASSVFQGPSEQYF. The DNA of the CDR3 is TGTGCCAGCAGTGTTTTCCAGGGCCCTAGCGAGCAGTACTTC.

The rearrangement uses TRBV28 and TRBJ2-2; TRBD2 matches at 12 bases. In germline, CDR1 is MDHEN, CDR2 SYDVKM. Trimming removed 7 bases from V and 5 bases from J; junction bases left unmatched: 17. The CDR3 contains 19 residues. The DNA for the CDR3 is TGTGCCAGCACCACCCCCAGGACTAGCGGGAAGGCCCTAACCGGGGAGCTGTTTTTT. Translating gives CASTTPRTSGKALTGELFF.

This sequence joins TRBV6-5 and TRBJ1-1; possible D gene TRBD1, 6 bases. CDR1 is MNHEY and CDR2 is SVGAGI in the germline V gene. The V end lost 2 bases, the J end lost 2 bases, and 9 bases lay between the germline ends. The CDR3 sequence is 14 residues long. The CDR3 DNA reads TGTGCCAGCAGTTACCAGGGGCTTAACACTGAAGCTTTCTTT. Its protein is CASSYQGLNTEAFF.

The V gene is TRBV19, the J gene TRBJ1-1; possible D gene TRBD1, 5 bases. V lost 3 bases, J lost 3 bases, and 5 bases lay in between. The CDR3 totals 12 residues. CDR1 and CDR2 (germline): LNHDA, SQIVND (reference sequence). The CDR3 spells CASSIRDTEAFF. The CDR3 DNA reads as TGTGCCAGTAGTATCAGGGACACTGAAGCTTTCTTT.

This chain links TRBV28 with TRBJ2-7; 8 bases agree with TRBD1. CDR1 and CDR2 (germline): MDHEN, SYDVKM. There are 14 residues in the CDR3. J was trimmed by 7 bases and V by 6 bases; bases with no gene match: 11. The CDR3, as DNA: TGTGCCAGCAGAAGAACAGGGGGAGGTTTTGAGCAGTACTTC. It encodes CASRRTGGGFEQYF.

The CDR3 is CASSSSLAVHDIQYF. The DNA of the CDR3 is TGCGCCAGCAGTTCGAGCCTAGCGGTGCATGACATTCAGTACTTC. V is TRBV5-1 and J is TRBJ2-4; TRBD2 aligns across 7 bases. The CDR3 is 15 residues long. The V segment lost 5 bases and the J segment 8 bases; nucleotides outside the gene matches: 13. Per the germline V gene, CDR1 is SGHRS and CDR2 is YFSETQ.

This clone was found a few times. V is TRBV28 and J is TRBJ1-5; D is ambiguous. The V end was cut by 6 bases, the J end by 0 bases, with 9 bases between. There are 14 residues in the CDR3. Germline V gene lookup returns CDR1 MDHEN and CDR2 SYDVKM. The CDR3 region has the DNA TGTGCCAGCAGGTACAGCTATAGCAATCAGCCCCAGCATTTT. As protein: CASRYSYSNQPQHF.

The chain recombines TRBV5-1 with TRBJ1-2; tentative D call: TRBD1 (5 bases). The V gene's germline CDR1 is SGHRS and CDR2 YFSETQ. This CDR3 contains 15 residues. V shed 4 bases and J shed 4 bases, with 17 bases lying between them. CDR3 nucleotides: TGCGCCAGCAGCCCTGGGACTGATAAGGGCTATGGCTACACCTTC. Its translation is CASSPGTDKGYGYTF.

This clone was recorded once. The chain has TRBV6-5 and TRBJ2-7, with 9 nucleotides matching TRBD2. CDR1 MNHEY and CDR2 SVGAGI come from the germline V gene. With V trimmed by 2 bases and J by 1 base, 6 bases remained unmatched. CDR3 size: 16 residues. The CDR3 DNA is TGTGCCAGCAGTTACCATCTAGCGGGGTCTTCCTACGAGCAGTACTTC. It is translated as CASSYHLAGSSYEQYF.

This clone occurred once. The chain links TRBV28 to TRBJ2-7; 7 bases agree with TRBD2. Germline V CDR1 and CDR2: MDHEN, SYDVKM. V gave up 1 base and J gave up 6 bases; unmatched junction bases: 21. This CDR3 is 19 amino acids long. CDR3: CASSLYRLADTDPFLEQYF. In DNA form, the CDR3 reads TGTGCCAGCAGTTTATATAGGCTAGCGGACACAGACCCTTTCCTCGAGCAGTACTTC.

This clone was found once. The V call is TRBV4-1, the J call TRBJ2-5; 14 nucleotides line up with TRBD2. J was trimmed by 5 bases and V by 1 base; bases with no gene match: 6. Germline CDR1 reads MGHRA; CDR2 reads YSYEKL. The CDR3 is made up of 17 amino acids. The CDR3 is CASSQGLAGGPVETQYF. The DNA of the CDR3 is TGCGCCAGCAGCCAAGGACTAGCGGGGGGGCCTGTCGAGACCCAGTACTTC.

The chain employs TRBV7-6 and TRBJ1-1, with TRBD1 matching 7 bases. Trimming removed 6 bases from V and 6 bases from J; junction bases left unmatched: 1. The CDR3 runs to 11 residues. In germline, CDR1 is SGHVS, CDR2 FNYEAQ. In DNA form, the CDR3 reads TGTGCCAGCAGGCAGGGGGCTGAAGCTTTCTTT. It encodes CASRQGAEAFF.

V and J are TRBV6-1 and TRBJ2-1; 7 bases are shared with TRBD2. Looked up from germline, CDR1 is MNHNS and CDR2 is SASEGT. The junction had 11 bases not matched to a gene; V was cut back by 6 bases and J by 9 bases. The CDR3 runs to 14 residues. The chain's CDR3 is CASRVSGERGEQFF. In DNA form, the CDR3 reads TGTGCCAGCAGGGTGAGCGGGGAGAGGGGTGAGCAGTTCTTC.

The rearrangement joins TRBV6-5 to TRBJ1-2, with 7 bases identical to TRBD1. The CDR3 length is 13 residues. Trimming cost V 7 bases and J 4 bases; bases outside gene matches: 6. Germline V lookup: CDR1 MNHEY, CDR2 SVGAGI. CDR3 in DNA: TGTGCCAGCACTAAACAGGGGCGCTATGGCTACACCTTC. This sequence encodes CASTKQGRYGYTF.

The chain employs TRBV4-1 and TRBJ2-5; a weak D match, TRBD1 (6 bases). Trimming took 1 base from V and 5 from J, leaving 11 bases between them. The V gene's germline CDR1 is MGHRA and CDR2 YSYEKL. This CDR3 is built from 14 residues. This CDR3 reads CASSQVARGETQYF. The CDR3 nucleotides read TGCGCCAGCAGCCAAGTGGCTAGGGGGGAGACCCAGTACTTC.

The J gene is TRBJ1-1, the V gene TRBV7-9, with a tentative D call TRBD1 (5 bases). The V end lost 5 bases, the J end lost 2 bases, and 15 bases lay between the germline ends. Germline lookup yields CDR1 SEHNR and CDR2 FQNEAQ (reference sequence). This CDR3 spans 15 amino acids. The CDR3 nucleotides are TGTGCCAGCAGCCCCATAAGACAGATTAACACTGAAGCTTTCTTT. This encodes CASSPIRQINTEAFF. Based on the CDR3 plus reference TRBV7-9 and TRBJ1-1, the full variable domain is DTGVSQNPRHKITKRGQNVTFRCDPISEHNRLYWYRQTLGQGPEFLTYFQNEAQLEKSRLLSDRFSAERPKGSFSTLEIQRTEQGDSAMYLCASSPIRQINTEAFFGQGTRLTVV.

This rearrangement joins TRBV7-6 to TRBJ1-1; perhaps TRBD1 as D (6 bases). With 2 bases removed from V and 1 base from J, the gap between germline ends came to 14 bases. Germline V gives CDR1 SGHVS, CDR2 FNYEAQ. The CDR3 sequence is 16 residues long. Written as DNA, the CDR3 is TGTGCCAGCAGCTTAAGTACCGGGACACAGAACACTGAAGCTTTCTTT. It translates to CASSLSTGTQNTEAFF.

This chain uses TRBV6-5 with TRBJ1-2, with 11 bases aligning to TRBD1. The CDR3 has 14 amino acids. Trimming took 3 bases from V and 8 from J; bases not matched to a gene: 5. The V gene's germline CDR1 is MNHEY and CDR2 SVGAGI. CDR3: CASSYEGQGGGYTF. The CDR3 DNA sequence: TGTGCCAGCAGTTATGAGGGACAGGGGGGGGGCTACACCTTC.

The chain has TRBV5-6 and TRBJ2-7; TRBD2 might be the D (5 bases). The CDR3 consists of 12 residues. Trimming left V 4 bases short and J 6 bases short, with 11 bases between. CDR1 is SGHDT and CDR2 is YYEEEE in the germline V gene. DNA for the CDR3: TGTGCCAGCAGCCAGCAGCGGACCGAGCAGTACTTC. It specifies CASSQQRTEQYF.

The chain has TRBV7-4 and TRBJ1-2; D is uncertain. The germline gives CDR1 SGHVT, CDR2 SQSDAQ. Trimming removed 0 bases at V and 0 bases at J, with 14 bases between. This CDR3 is built from 17 residues. CDR3 sequence reads: CASSLALGRIANYGYTF. Written as DNA, the CDR3 is TGTGCCAGCAGCTTAGCGCTTGGCAGAATTGCTAACTATGGCTACACCTTC.

The rearrangement links TRBV6-4 to TRBJ1-1, with a tentative D call TRBD1 (5 bases). This CDR3 comprises 14 residues. The germline V gene has CDR1 MRHNA and CDR2 SNTAGT. Trimming stripped 4 bases from V and 4 bases from J, with 13 bases between. The CDR3 sequence: CASSALGGSTEAFF. In DNA, the CDR3 is TGTGCCAGCAGTGCCCTCGGGGGTAGCACTGAAGCTTTCTTT.

J is TRBJ2-5 and V is TRBV7-8; 10 nucleotides line up with TRBD2. The germline gives CDR1 SGHVS, CDR2 FQNEAQ. CDR3 length equals 16 residues. The junction had 5 bases not matched to a gene; V was cut back by 4 bases and J by 0 bases. The CDR3 here is CASSSRLAGDQETQYF. CDR3 nucleotide sequence: TGTGCCAGCAGCTCCCGACTAGCGGGCGACCAAGAGACCCAGTACTTC.

The V and J genes are TRBV28 and TRBJ2-5; 11 bases fit TRBD2. The CDR3 is made up of 18 amino acids. With V trimmed by 3 bases and J by 9 bases, 18 bases remained unmatched. Germline assignment: CDR1 MDHEN and CDR2 SYDVKM. CDR3 in DNA: TGTGCCAGCAGTTTTCTCCCCCCGGGACTAGCGGACGCAGCGGCCCAGTACTTC. Translating gives CASSFLPPGLADAAAQYF.

This chain links TRBV6-5 with TRBJ2-2; maybe TRBD2 (5 bases). V dropped 6 bases and J dropped 6 bases, with 14 bases sitting between them. CDR1 and CDR2 (germline): MNHEY, SVGAGI. CDR3 length: 14 residues. The CDR3 is CASSRELGAGELFF. The CDR3 DNA reads as TGTGCCAGCAGCCGGGAATTAGGTGCCGGGGAGCTGTTTTTT.

In this sample, this clone turned up once. V usage is TRBV5-1 and J usage is TRBJ2-7; 8 bases map to TRBD2. Germline V gives CDR1 SGHRS, CDR2 YFSETQ. The V segment lost 2 bases and the J segment 5 bases; nucleotides outside the gene matches: 9. The CDR3 spans 15 residues. The CDR3 region is CASSFELGLGNEQYF. For the CDR3, the DNA is TGCGCCAGCAGCTTCGAATTGGGACTAGGCAACGAGCAGTACTTC.

The CDR3 is CAWSVGGVDQPQHF. Written as DNA, the CDR3 is TGTGCCTGGAGTGTCGGAGGGGTTGATCAGCCCCAGCATTTT. The rearrangement links TRBV30 to TRBJ1-5, with D perhaps matching TRBD1 (5 bases). With 0 bases removed from V and 5 bases from J, the gap between germline ends came to 11 bases. This CDR3 is built from 14 residues. Germline lookup yields CDR1 GTSNPN and CDR2 SVGIG (reference sequence).